This T cell receptor (beta chain) was found in a study of CD8+CD57+ T cells in acquired aplastic anemia. Overall study context: The sorted CD4+ and CD8+ cells yielded an average around 3.4 ug of DNA. For CD4+ cells, healthy donors had an average of roughly 11 million reads. Overall study findings and caveats: The CD8+ Simpson's diversity of patients and controls was not significantly different. Overlapping CD8+ CDR3 repertoires of patients and controls contained under 35 shared sequences.

CDR3 and TCR beta VDJ profiling relied on genomic DNA as the template. TCRdb re-called the reads through MiXCR, storing one row per CDR3 protein. The sample has 40,000 or so distinct CDR3 sequences; 65% to 80% are singletons. V was cut by 1 base and J by 2 bases, with 3 bases left in between. Germline lookup yields CDR1 LNHDA and CDR2 SQIVND (reference sequence). The CDR3 has 12 residues. Of note for this clonotype: Its target is not known.

The source material was sorted CD4+, CD8+, or CD8+CD57+ T cells (not recorded which) from PBMCs. This clonotype was sampled from a human donor in good health, serving as a control. This chain uses TRBV19 with TRBJ2-7; no definite D call. CDR3: CASSIVPYEQYF. In DNA, the CDR3 is TGTGCCAGTAGTATAGTTCCCTACGAGCAGTACTTC.